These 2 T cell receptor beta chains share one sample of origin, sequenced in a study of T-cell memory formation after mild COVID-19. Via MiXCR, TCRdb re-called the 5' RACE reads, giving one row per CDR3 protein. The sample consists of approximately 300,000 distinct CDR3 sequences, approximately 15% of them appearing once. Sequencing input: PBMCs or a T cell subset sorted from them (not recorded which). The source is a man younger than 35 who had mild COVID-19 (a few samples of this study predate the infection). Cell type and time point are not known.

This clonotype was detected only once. The CDR3 is CASSEFSGGAYNEQFF. CDR3 sequence (DNA): TGTGCCAGCAGTGAATTTAGCGGGGGGGCGTACAATGAGCAGTTCTTC. The rearrangement links TRBV6-4 to TRBJ2-1, with 11 nucleotides matching TRBD2. Germline V CDR1 and CDR2: MRHNA, SNTAGT. J lost 4 bases, V lost 3 bases, and 5 bases had no gene match. This CDR3 region has 16 residues.

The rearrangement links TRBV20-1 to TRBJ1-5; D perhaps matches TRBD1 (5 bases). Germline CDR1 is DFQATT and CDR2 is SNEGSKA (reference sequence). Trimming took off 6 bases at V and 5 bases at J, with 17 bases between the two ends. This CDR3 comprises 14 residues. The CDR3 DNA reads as TGCAGTGCACCGGGACCCTGGGGGGATCAGCCCCAGCATTTT. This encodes CSAPGPWGDQPQHF.